These 13 T cell receptor beta chains came from one sample sequenced in a study of blood T cell repertoires in COVID-19. Clones were sequenced by immunoSEQ multiplex PCR, and TCRdb holds only the in-frame ones, with some missing. The table has fewer than 450,000 clones, around nine tenths seen once. The sample consisted of peripheral blood. Receptors were obtained from a woman aged 18-29 years who had recovered from COVID-19.

CDR3 loop: CASRALGPGANVLTF. The CDR3 DNA follows: TGTGCCAGCAGAGCTTTGGGCCCTGGGGCCAACGTCCTGACTTTC. The rearrangement links TRBV5-4 to TRBJ2-6; D remains ambiguous. Germline CDR1 is SGHNT and CDR2 is YYREEE (reference sequence). Trimming left V 5 bases short and J 2 bases short, with 11 bases between. This CDR3 is 15 amino acids long. Complete variable domain (other parts from reference TRBV5-4 and TRBJ2-6): ETGVTQSPTHLIKTRGQQVTLRCSSQSGHNTVSWYQQALGQGPQFIFQYYREEENGRGNFPPRFSGLQFPNYSSELNVNALELDDSALYLCASRALGPGANVLTFGAGSRLTVL.

This rearrangement joins TRBV29-1 to TRBJ2-3, with TRBD2 as a possible D gene (6 bases). V was cut by 0 bases and J by 10 bases, with 8 bases left in between. The CDR3 length is 11 residues. Germline V CDR1 and CDR2: SQVTM, ANQGSEA. CDR3 residues: CSVEDPGAQYF. Here the CDR3 DNA reads TGCAGCGTTGAAGACCCGGGGGCGCAGTATTTT.

CDR3 sequence reads: CASSTPRTSGSTDTQYF. DNA for the CDR3: TGTGCCAGCAGCACGCCCCGGACTAGCGGAAGCACAGATACGCAGTATTTT. The V call is TRBV11-2, the J call TRBJ2-3; TRBD2 matches 10 bases. The CDR3 is 17 residues long. CDR1 and CDR2 (germline): SGHAT, FQNNGV. V trimming: 5 bases; J trimming: 0 bases; junction bases outside the gene matches: 8.

On this clone itself: Different DNA sequences within this sample yield the same CDR3. The rearrangement uses TRBV12-5 and TRBJ1-1; no firm D call. CDR1 and CDR2 from the germline V gene are LGHNT and FRNRAP. V lost 1 base and J 3 bases, leaving 6 bases between the germline ends. This CDR3 contains 13 residues. The CDR3 loop reads CASGLEQDTEAFF. CDR3 nucleotides: TGTGCTAGTGGTTTGGAGCAGGACACTGAAGCTTTCTTT.

V is TRBV11-3 and J is TRBJ1-6; D is undetermined. CDR1 is SGHNT and CDR2 is YENEEA in the germline V gene. This CDR3 is 13 amino acids long. The V end lost 1 base, the J end lost 8 bases, and 6 bases lay between the germline ends. The CDR3 nucleotides are TGTGCCAGCAGCTTAGGTCCGGATTCACCCCTCCACTTT. The encoded protein is CASSLGPDSPLHF.

This clone is a singleton in its sample. The genes are TRBV7-8 and TRBJ2-2, with D possibly TRBD2 on 5 matching bases. This CDR3 region has 16 residues. V lost 0 bases and J lost 7, with 15 bases in between. CDR1 is SGHVS, CDR2 FQNEAQ, per germline. CDR3 region: CASSLAQGPRGGELFF. CDR3 DNA sequence: TGTGCCAGCAGCTTAGCGCAAGGACCTCGGGGCGGGGAGCTGTTTTTT.

Remarks on this clone: At the DNA level, this CDR3 is encoded by other sequences in the same sample as well. The V and J genes are TRBV18 and TRBJ1-1, with a possible D match to TRBD1 (6 bases). Trimming removed 2 bases from V and 0 bases from J, with 10 bases in between. This CDR3 is 15 amino acids long. Germline V CDR1 and CDR2: KGHSH, LQKENI. CDR3 in DNA: TGTGCCAGCTCACCAGGGCAGGGGATGAACACTGAAGCTTTCTTT. Translation gives CASSPGQGMNTEAFF.

The V gene is TRBV29-1, the J gene TRBJ2-1; a possible D gene is TRBD1 (6 bases). Germline CDR1 and CDR2: SQVTM and ANQGSEA. V was trimmed by 3 bases and J by 6 bases, leaving 21 bases between them. This CDR3 is 16 amino acids long. CDR3 coding DNA: TGCAGCGTTGATCAGGGGTCAGGGATGTTGAGCAATGAGCAGTTCTTC. It codes for CSVDQGSGMLSNEQFF.

The CDR3 DNA reads as TGCAGTGCTAGTAGGAAAGCGGGGTCGTACGAGCAGTACGTC. Protein sequence: CSASRKAGSYEQYV. The V call is TRBV20-1, the J call TRBJ2-7, with 7 bases aligning to TRBD2. The CDR3 runs 14 residues. After removal of 3 bases from V and 4 bases from J, the junction contained 9 bases not matched to a gene. Germline-derived CDR1 and CDR2 are DFQATT and SNEGSKA (reference sequence).

This rearrangement joins TRBV19 to TRBJ1-2, with 11 positions matching TRBD1. The germline gives CDR1 LNHDA, CDR2 SQIVND (reference sequence). The CDR3 extends over 15 amino acids. The J segment lost 1 base and the V segment lost 6 bases, leaving 4 bases of the junction unmatched. The CDR3 DNA reads TGTGCCAGTAGACCGGGACAGGGGGTTAACTATGGCTACACCTTC. Translating it yields CASRPGQGVNYGYTF.

This clone was picked up one time. The V call is TRBV3-1 (or the pseudogene TRBV3-2), the J call TRBJ1-6; D gene ambiguous. The V and J ends lost 0 bases and 0 bases respectively, with 9 bases between them. The CDR3 totals 17 residues. Germline CDR1 and CDR2: LGHDT and YNNKEL (reference sequence). CDR3 DNA sequence: TGTGCCAGCAGCCAAGATCCGGTGAGCTCCTATAATTCACCCCTCCACTTT. This gives the protein CASSQDPVSSYNSPLHF.

CDR3 DNA: TGTGCCGCGAGACAGGGGAGAAACACTGAAGCTTTCTTT. Its translation: CAARQGRNTEAFF. The chain couples TRBV9 to TRBJ1-1; 8 bases fit TRBD1. Germline V gene data show CDR1 as SGDLS and CDR2 as YYNGEE. With 10 bases clipped from V and 2 bases from J, the junction kept 7 bases outside the gene matches. This CDR3 has 13 residues.

This chain connects TRBV7-9 to TRBJ1-1, with a tentative D call TRBD1 (5 bases). V lost 7 bases, J lost 1 base, and 19 bases lay in between. The CDR3 runs to 16 residues. From germline, CDR1 is SEHNR and CDR2 FQNEAQ (reference sequence). CDR3 in amino acids: CASTNSPWGENTEAFF. The CDR3 bases are TGTGCCAGCACCAATTCCCCTTGGGGGGAGAACACTGAAGCTTTCTTT.